This TCR beta chain was identified in a study of cytomegalovirus exposure and HLA in healthy donors. In the PCR, 60 Vbeta and 13 Jbeta primers were used. The table came from immunoSEQ multiplex PCR; TCRdb's copy has only in-frame clones and leaves some out. The sample lists 150,000 to 180,000 clones; 60% to 75% were seen once. Germline V gene sequence: CDR1 LNHDA, CDR2 SQIVND (reference sequence). V lost 7 bases, J lost 7 bases, and 7 bases stayed unmatched. CDR3 length: 13 residues. The genes are TRBV19 and TRBJ1-5; 7 bases agree with TRBD1. This sequence was found in a man aged 18 to 35 in good health and CMV-seronegative. Sequenced: PBMCs. This chain's CDR3 is CASTPTGLQPQHF. CDR3 DNA sequence: TGTGCCAGTACCCCGACAGGGTTACAGCCCCAGCATTTT.